A selection of T cell receptor beta chains follows, all from one sample in a study of beta chain features in type 1 diabetes. The protocol was immunoSEQ multiplex PCR, while the TCRdb copy is restricted to in-frame clones and leaves out a portion. The sample has about 740,000 clones; roughly 13% are singletons. The sequenced sample was naive CD4+ T cells from blood. The origin of the receptors is a man younger than 30 with type 1 diabetes. Each CDR3 is given without its conserved first and last residue.

>TRBV9
ASSVEVQDRAGELF
>TRBV7-9
ASSWTDRGAVGYT
>TRBV30
AWSVGGHPPHYT
>TRBV7-9
ASSPRGASLPYEQY
>TRBV7-7
ASRQTGTSQETQY
>TRBV30
AWNRQGNTEAF
>TRBV5-1
ASSLGTGASNQPQH
>TRBV6-1
ASSDRYPRETQY
>TRBV7-2
AGGGNYGYT
>TRBV11-2
ASSPSSSGGYGYT
>TRBV15
ATSSQGDTGELF
>TRBV29-1
SVEAGSGTDTQY
>TRBV30
AWSRGAGEQY
>TRBV11-1
ASSFLNGYEQY
>TRBV7-2
ASSLGQGVDTIY
>TRBV18
ASSPPGKSGANVLT
>TRBV30
AWRSQGVWTEAF
>TRBV18
ASSPRGGEEQY
>TRBV7-2
ASSLVWREKLF
>TRBV9
ASSVSWGADNEKLF
>TRBV2
ASIPGLAGTGELF
>TRBV5-8
ASSLRASPYNEQF
>TRBV30
AWISSGAVDEQF
>TRBV6-4
ASSYGVEYGNEQF